Listed here are 18 T cell receptor beta chains from one sample, sequenced in a study of Graves' ophthalmopathy and Graves' hyperthyroidism. As the template, RNA transcripts were used to amplify TCR beta CDR3 regions. Second-round multiplex PCR came after first-round RT-PCR with HTBI primers. Via MiXCR, TCRdb re-called the multiplex PCR reads, giving one row per CDR3 protein. The sample has more than 40,000 distinct CDR3 sequences; 50% are singletons. The sample comprised peripheral blood. Receptors were obtained from an adult man with Graves' ophthalmopathy.

The CDR3 loop is CSVEGVVTDGYTF. DNA of the CDR3: TGCAGCGTTGAAGGGGTCGTGACAGATGGCTACACCTTC. This sequence joins TRBV29-1 and TRBJ1-2; D possibly corresponds to TRBD1 (5 bases). The V end was cut by 1 base, the J end by 6 bases, with 12 bases between. The CDR3 consists of 13 residues. CDR1 is SQVTM and CDR2 is ANQGSEA in the germline V gene. The full variable domain, in which reference TRBV29-1 and TRBJ1-2 provide the parts outside the CDR3, is SAVISQKPSRDICQRGTSLTIQCQVDSQVTMMFWYRQQPGQSLTLIATANQGSEATYESGFVIDKFPISRPNLTFSTLTVSNMSPEDSSIYLCSVEGVVTDGYTFGSGTRLTVV.

The DNA for the CDR3 is TGTGCCAGCAGAGGTAGCGCCTCCTACGAGCAGTACTTC. Translated: CASRGSASYEQYF. The J gene is TRBJ2-7, the V gene TRBV7-2; weak D call: TRBD2 (5 bases). The V and J ends lost 6 bases and 0 bases respectively, with 9 bases between them. CDR3 length: 13 residues. Germline CDR1 reads SGHTA; CDR2 reads FQGNSA. The full variable domain, rest sourced from reference TRBV7-2 and TRBJ2-7, is GAGVSQSPSNKVTEKGKDVELRCDPISGHTALYWYRQSLGQGLEFLIYFQGNSAPDKSGLPSDRFSAERTGGSVSTLTIQRTQQEDSAVYLCASRGSASYEQYFGPGTRLTVT.

Comment on this clonotype: In this CDR3 the conserved last residue, phenylalanine or tryptophan, is missing, so a read error is likely. The DNA is omitted, as the CDR3 cannot be located on it reliably, and the CDR3 follows TCRdb's listing. The CDR3 sequence: CASSLDRDPLWK. This chain joins TRBV7-8 and TRBJ1-3; the table's TRBD1 call for D was not verified on the DNA. Germline assignment: CDR1 SGHVS and CDR2 FQNEAQ. The length of the CDR3 is 12 amino acids, counting both ends.

On this clonotype: The junction departs from germline at one end; a sequencing error may be responsible. The CDR3 bases are TGTGCCAGCAGCTTAAGGGGGCTAGCGGGGGGGGGAGATGCGCAGTATTTT. Its protein is CASSLRGLAGGGDAQYF. The gene calls are TRBV7-3 and TRBJ2-3; TRBD2 matches at 12 bases. The CDR3 loop spans 17 amino acids. Per germline, CDR1 SGHTA and CDR2 FQGTGA. Full variable domain (outside the CDR3, taken from reference TRBV7-3 and TRBJ2-3): GAGVSQTPSNKVTEKGKYVELRCDPISGHTALYWYRQSLGQGPEFLIYFQGTGAADDSGLPNDRFFAVRPEGSVSTLKIQRTERGDSAVYLCASSLRGLAGGGDAQYFGPGTRLTVL.

The chain carries TRBV25-1 and TRBJ2-5; D possibly corresponds to TRBD2 (6 bases). Germline CDR1 reads MGHDK; CDR2 reads SYGVNS. V was cut by 4 bases and J by 3 bases, with 12 bases left in between. The CDR3 extends over 14 amino acids. The CDR3 is CASSVGGIEETQYF. CDR3 DNA: TGTGCCAGCAGTGTGGGAGGAATTGAAGAGACCCAGTACTTC.

V usage is TRBV20-1 and J usage is TRBJ1-1, with D unclear. CDR1 and CDR2 (germline): DFQATT, SNEGSKA (reference sequence). Trimming stripped 0 bases from V and 4 bases from J, with 12 bases between. The CDR3 has 14 amino acids. The CDR3: CSARDWAGSTEAFF. CDR3 nucleotides: TGCAGTGCTAGAGATTGGGCAGGTAGCACTGAAGCTTTCTTT.

Worth noting for this clonotype: The conserved closing phenylalanine or tryptophan is absent in this CDR3, likely reflecting a read error. The chain recombines TRBV19 with TRBJ2-5, with D possibly matching TRBD2 (5 bases). Per germline, CDR1 LNHDA and CDR2 SQIVND (reference sequence). V was cut by 5 bases and J by 0 bases, with 10 bases left in between. The CDR3 runs to 14 residues. As DNA, the CDR3 is TGTGCCAGTAGTCCGGGGATGTACCAAGAGACCCAGTACTCC. This codes for CASSPGMYQETQYS.

On this clonotype itself: Being one base from a much bigger clone, this may be a read error. The chain recombines TRBV29-1 with TRBJ2-5, with 8 bases that match TRBD1. Germline CDR1 SQVTM, CDR2 ANQGSEA. The V segment lost 7 bases and the J segment 5 bases; nucleotides outside the gene matches: 9. CDR3 size: 13 residues. The CDR3 loop is CSAYGQGGETQYF. The DNA for the CDR3 is TGCAGCGCTTATGGACAGGGCGGGGAGACCCAGTACTTC.

In its sample, this clonotype was seen many times. The V and J genes are TRBV18 and TRBJ1-6; possibly TRBD1 for D (5 bases). From germline, CDR1 is KGHSH and CDR2 LQKENI. V dropped 2 bases and J dropped 4 bases, with 6 bases sitting between them. The CDR3 has 14 residues. The CDR3 here is CASSPGAYNSPLHF. The DNA of the CDR3 is TGTGCCAGCTCACCAGGGGCGTATAATTCACCCCTCCACTTT.

The gene calls are TRBV19 and TRBJ1-5; tentatively, D is TRBD1 (6 bases). The CDR3 totals 14 residues. V was cut by 6 bases and J by 3 bases, with 12 bases left in between. CDR1 is LNHDA, CDR2 SQIVND, per germline (reference sequence). CDR3 in amino acids: CASSPDRSNQPQHF. The CDR3 nucleotides are TGTGCCAGTAGCCCCGACAGGTCCAATCAGCCCCAGCATTTT.

V gene TRBV5-4 combines with J gene TRBJ1-5, with a tentative D call TRBD1 (5 bases). The CDR3 runs 12 residues. In germline, CDR1 is SGHNT, CDR2 YYREEE (reference sequence). V was pared by 4 bases and J by 5 bases, with 7 bases between. In nucleotides, the CDR3 is TGTGCCAGCAGCCAAGGGGATCAGCCCCAGCATTTT. Its translation is CASSQGDQPQHF.

The chain is built from TRBV6-4 and TRBJ1-2; D is perhaps TRBD1 (6 bases). This CDR3 comprises 16 residues. Germline CDR1 is MRHNA and CDR2 is SNTAGT. V lost 0 bases and J 4 bases, leaving 15 bases between the germline ends. The CDR3 reads CASSDSGGGVSYGYTF. CDR3 DNA sequence: TGTGCCAGCAGTGACTCTGGAGGGGGAGTCTCCTATGGCTACACCTTC.

The table lists this clonotype with many counts. V and J are TRBV7-2 and TRBJ2-1, with D perhaps matching TRBD2 (6 bases). The CDR3 loop spans 15 amino acids. The V end was cut by 1 base, the J end by 5 bases, with 12 bases between. Germline assignment: CDR1 SGHTA and CDR2 FQGNSA. The CDR3 region is CASSLGGAQDNEQFF. The DNA for the CDR3 is TGTGCCAGCAGCTTAGGCGGGGCGCAGGACAATGAGCAGTTCTTC.

This clonotype was observed a few times. The V and J genes are TRBV2 and TRBJ2-7; no reliable D call. Germline V CDR1 and CDR2: SNHLY, FYNNEI. The CDR3 covers 14 residues. V lost 2 bases and J lost 1, with 9 bases in between. Written as DNA, the CDR3 is TGTGCCAGCAGTGAAAGTACAGCTTCCTACGAGCAGTACTTC. Residues: CASSESTASYEQYF.

In this sample, this clonotype is medium-sized. This sequence joins TRBV19 and TRBJ2-6, with D perhaps TRBD1 or TRBD2 (5 bases each). The germline V gene encodes CDR1 LNHDA and CDR2 SQIVND (reference sequence). Trimming pared 3 bases from V and 5 bases from J, leaving 8 bases between. The CDR3 sequence is 14 residues long. The CDR3 sequence: CASSIWGRANVLTF. In DNA form, the CDR3 reads TGTGCCAGTAGTATTTGGGGGAGGGCCAACGTCCTGACTTTC.

This clonotype was seen many times. The chain is built from TRBV28 and TRBJ1-1; D may be TRBD1 (5 bases). The V gene's germline CDR1 is MDHEN and CDR2 SYDVKM. Between the trimmed V and J ends, which lost 3 bases and 4 bases, there was a span of 21 bases. This CDR3 has 17 amino acids. CDR3 amino acids: CASSFSIKGRAGTEAFF. CDR3 sequence (DNA): TGTGCCAGCAGTTTTAGCATAAAGGGCAGGGCCGGCACTGAAGCTTTCTTT.

This clonotype was found many times. J is TRBJ2-3 and V is TRBV6-6, with D perhaps TRBD2 (6 bases). CDR1 is MNHNY, CDR2 SVGAGI, per germline (reference sequence). The ends were cut back, 8 bases at V and 2 bases at J, with 8 bases in the middle. This CDR3 is built from 12 residues. The CDR3 region has the DNA TGTGCCAGCGGGGGGAACACAGATACGCAGTATTTT. Encoded protein: CASGGNTDTQYF.

The chain joins TRBV24-1 to TRBJ2-3; TRBD2 aligns across 13 bases. V lost 3 bases and J lost 2; bases outside the gene matches: 7. Germline V gene sequence: CDR1 KGHDR, CDR2 SFDVKD. CDR3 length equals 18 residues. The CDR3 loop reads CATSDTSGTSGNTDTQYF. CDR3 bases: TGTGCCACCAGTGATACGTCTGGGACTAGCGGGAACACAGATACGCAGTATTTT.